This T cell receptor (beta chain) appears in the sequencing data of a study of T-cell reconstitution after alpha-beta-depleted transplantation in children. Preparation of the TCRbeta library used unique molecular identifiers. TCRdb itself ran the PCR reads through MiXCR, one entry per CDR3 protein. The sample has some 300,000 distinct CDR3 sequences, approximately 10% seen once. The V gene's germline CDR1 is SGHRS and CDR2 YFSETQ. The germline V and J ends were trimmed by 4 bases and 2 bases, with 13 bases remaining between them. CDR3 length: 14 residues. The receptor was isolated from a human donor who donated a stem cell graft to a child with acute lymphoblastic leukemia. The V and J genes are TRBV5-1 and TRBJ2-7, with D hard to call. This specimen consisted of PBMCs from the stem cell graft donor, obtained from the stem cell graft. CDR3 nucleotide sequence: TGCGCCAGCAGCCCATACGACGGAACCTACGAGCAGTACTTC. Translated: CASSPYDGTYEQYF.